The clone carrying this TCR beta chain occurred once. Its antigen is still unknown. V lost 0 bases and J lost 6, with 15 bases in between. This CDR3 contains 15 residues. Germline V CDR1 and CDR2: SGHRS, YFSETQ. This specimen comes from a study of cytomegalovirus exposure and HLA in healthy donors. Study information: There were 100 million to 120 million unique TCR beta sequences, drawn from roughly 200 million T cells, in an earlier analysis.

Use of 60 Vbeta and 13 Jbeta primers characterized the PCR. This table comes from immunoSEQ multiplex PCR, and its TCRdb copy is limited to in-frame clones, with some not included. This table holds under 150,000 clones, roughly 79% found once. Whole-study results and caveats: High specificity and sensitivity for cytomegalovirus status were reported for the classifier.

The rearrangement joins TRBV5-1 to TRBJ1-2; D gene unclear. Sequences were obtained from PBMCs. The clonotype comes from a man between 25 and 39 years old in good health and CMV-seronegative. The CDR3 DNA reads as TGCGCCAGCAGCTTGGCAGCAGGCCTATCAGATGGCTACACCTTC. Translated, it gives CASSLAAGLSDGYTF.